Only a few counts were recorded for the clone carrying this T cell receptor (beta chain). The antigen remains unidentified. Approximately 9 milliliters was the volume of peripheral blood drawn from each donor. Whenever a sample was processed, at least 6 million PBMCs were isolated. This record belongs to a study of blood T cells in healthy people across ages. Findings and caveats of the study: Both naive CD4+ cell counts and diversity were greater in long-lived donors than in aged donors. Naive T cell percentage by flow cytometry tracked strongly with beta diversity.

A second about 7 to 12 cycle PCR used barcoded and J-beta primers. TCRdb re-analysed the 5' RACE reads in MiXCR, keeping a single row per CDR3 protein. The data contain approximately 490,000 distinct CDR3 sequences, less than 25% of them singletons. These data also featured in a second study, about T cells of mothers and their children.

The sample comprised blood. The TCR originated in a boy between 10 and 17 years old in good health.

The CDR3 DNA reads as TGTGCCAGCAGTTCCCTCACGGGGGGACAGACGAGCTCCTACAATGAGCAGTTCTTC. Translation gives CASSSLTGGQTSSYNEQFF. V is TRBV6-5 and J is TRBJ2-1; D is perhaps TRBD1 or TRBD2 (7 bases each). V lost 4 bases and J lost 0, with 22 bases in between. The CDR3 is 19 amino acids. CDR1 is MNHEY, CDR2 SVGAGI, per germline.